This paragraph covers one T cell receptor (beta chain) sequence. The sample is drawn from a study of brain metastases from non-small cell lung cancer. Assay used: immunoSEQ multiplex PCR; TCRdb lists only in-frame clones, some missing. The sample holds approximately 2,300 clones, approximately 80% seen once. The CDR3 is 15 amino acids. The germline CDR1 and CDR2 sequences are MDHEN and SYDVKM. Trimming removed 7 bases from V and 1 base from J, with 16 bases in between. Input material: tumor-adjacent normal tissue. This rearrangement joins TRBV28 to TRBJ1-1, with a possible D match to TRBD1 (6 bases). The clonotype comes from a donor aged 40 or over with non-small cell lung cancer. In DNA form, the CDR3 reads TGTGCCAGCACCCTGAGGGGGGCTGGGAACACTGAAGCTTTCTTT. As protein: CASTLRGAGNTEAFF.